This TCR beta chain is from a study of blood T cell repertoires in COVID-19. Study-level information: There were acute and convalescent COVID-19 samples, and they came from the United States, Italy and Spain. T cells, B-cell-depleted T cells, or PBMCs supplied cDNA or gDNA.

Profiled with immunoSEQ multiplex PCR; TCRdb holds only in-frame clones, not every one. The table shows over 70,000 clones, with approximately 80% occurring only once. J was trimmed by 8 bases and V by 3 bases; bases with no gene match: 5. The CDR3 is 14 amino acids. The germline gives CDR1 SNHLY, CDR2 FYNNEI. The gene calls are TRBV2 and TRBJ1-4; 8 bases match TRBD1. This clonotype was sampled from a woman in her sixties or seventies with acute or convalescent COVID-19. Sample: peripheral blood. CDR3 in amino acids: CASSETGVGEKLFF. CDR3 DNA sequence: TGTGCCAGCAGTGAGACAGGGGTAGGCGAAAAACTGTTTTTT.